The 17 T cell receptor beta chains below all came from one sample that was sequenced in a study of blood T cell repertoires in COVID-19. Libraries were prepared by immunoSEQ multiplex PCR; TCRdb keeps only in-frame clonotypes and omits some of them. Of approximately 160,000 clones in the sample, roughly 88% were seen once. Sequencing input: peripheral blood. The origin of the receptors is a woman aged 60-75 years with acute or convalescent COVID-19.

CDR3 DNA: TGTGCCAGCAGTTCTAGCGGCACCGGGGAGCTGTTTTTT. Residues: CASSSSGTGELFF. This chain connects TRBV7-9 to TRBJ2-2, with TRBD2 matching over 7 bases. V lost 6 bases and J lost 4; bases outside the gene matches: 2. CDR3 length: 13 amino acids. Germline V gene lookup returns CDR1 SEHNR and CDR2 FQNEAQ (reference sequence).

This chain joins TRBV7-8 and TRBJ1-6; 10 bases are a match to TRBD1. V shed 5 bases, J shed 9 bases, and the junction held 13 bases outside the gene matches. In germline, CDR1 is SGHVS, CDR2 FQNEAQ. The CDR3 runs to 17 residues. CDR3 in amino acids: CASSTPGQGKKGSPLHF. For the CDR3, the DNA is TGTGCCAGCAGCACTCCGGGACAGGGGAAAAAGGGTTCACCCCTCCACTTT.

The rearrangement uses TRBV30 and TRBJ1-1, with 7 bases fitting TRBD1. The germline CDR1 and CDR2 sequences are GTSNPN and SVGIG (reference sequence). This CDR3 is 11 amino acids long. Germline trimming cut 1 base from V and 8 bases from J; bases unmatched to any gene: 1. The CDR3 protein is CAWSEDREAFF. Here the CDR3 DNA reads TGTGCCTGGAGTGAGGACAGGGAAGCTTTCTTT.

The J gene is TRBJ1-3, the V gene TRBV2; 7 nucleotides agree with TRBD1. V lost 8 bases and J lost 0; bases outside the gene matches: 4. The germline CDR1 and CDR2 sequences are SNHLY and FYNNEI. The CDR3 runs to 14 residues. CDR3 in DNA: TGTGCCAGCGGAGGGGGCCTCTCTGGAAACACCATATATTTT. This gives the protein CASGGGLSGNTIYF.

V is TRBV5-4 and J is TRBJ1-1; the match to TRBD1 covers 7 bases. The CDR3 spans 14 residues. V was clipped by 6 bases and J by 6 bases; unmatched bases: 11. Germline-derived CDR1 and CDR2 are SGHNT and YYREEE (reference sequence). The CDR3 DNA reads TGTGCCAGCACCTCGACAGGGCCCCGGCCTGAAGCTTTCTTT. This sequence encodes CASTSTGPRPEAFF.

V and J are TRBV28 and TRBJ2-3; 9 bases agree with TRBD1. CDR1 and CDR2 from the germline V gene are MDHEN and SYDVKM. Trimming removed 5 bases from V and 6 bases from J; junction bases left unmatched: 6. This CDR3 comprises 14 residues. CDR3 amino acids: CASSHDRGTDTQYF. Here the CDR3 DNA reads TGTGCCAGCAGTCACGACAGGGGGACGGATACGCAGTATTTT.

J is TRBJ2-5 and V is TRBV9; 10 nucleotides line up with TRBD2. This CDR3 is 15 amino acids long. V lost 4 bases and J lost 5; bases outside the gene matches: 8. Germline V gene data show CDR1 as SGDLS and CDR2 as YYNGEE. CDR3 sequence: CASSRRQLAGETQYF. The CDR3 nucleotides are TGTGCCAGCAGCCGTAGGCAACTAGCGGGGGAGACCCAGTACTTC.

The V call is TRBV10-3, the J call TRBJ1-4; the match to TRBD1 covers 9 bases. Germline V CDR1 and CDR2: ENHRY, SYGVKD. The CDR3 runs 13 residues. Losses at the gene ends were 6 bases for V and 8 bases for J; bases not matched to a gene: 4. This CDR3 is CAIRGQGDEKLFF. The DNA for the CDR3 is TGTGCCATCAGGGGACAGGGAGACGAAAAACTGTTTTTT.

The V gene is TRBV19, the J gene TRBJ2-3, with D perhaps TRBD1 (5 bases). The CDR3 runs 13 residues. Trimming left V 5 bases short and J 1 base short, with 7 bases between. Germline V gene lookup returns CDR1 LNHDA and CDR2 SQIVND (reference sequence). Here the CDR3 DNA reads TGTGCCAGTAGTCAACAGGGCACAGATACGCAGTATTTT. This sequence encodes CASSQQGTDTQYF. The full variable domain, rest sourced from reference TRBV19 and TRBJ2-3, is DGGITQSPKYLFRKEGQNVTLSCEQNLNHDAMYWYRQDPGQGLRLIYYSQIVNDFQKGDIAEGYSVSREKKESFPLTVTSAQKNPTAFYLCASSQQGTDTQYFGPGTRLTVL.

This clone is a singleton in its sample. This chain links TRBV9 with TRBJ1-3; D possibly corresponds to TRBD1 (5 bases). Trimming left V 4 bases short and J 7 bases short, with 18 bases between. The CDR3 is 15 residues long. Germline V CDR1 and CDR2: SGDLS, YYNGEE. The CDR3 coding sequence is TGTGCCAGCAGCCCTCGAGGGGTGGCGGGGAACACCATATATTTT. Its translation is CASSPRGVAGNTIYF.

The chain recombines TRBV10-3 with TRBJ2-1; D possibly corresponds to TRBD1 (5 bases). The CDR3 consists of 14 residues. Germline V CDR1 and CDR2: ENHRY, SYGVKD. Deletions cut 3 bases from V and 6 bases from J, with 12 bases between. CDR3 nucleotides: TGTGCCATCAGTGAAGGGGCCACACGCAATGAGCAGTTCTTC. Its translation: CAISEGATRNEQFF.

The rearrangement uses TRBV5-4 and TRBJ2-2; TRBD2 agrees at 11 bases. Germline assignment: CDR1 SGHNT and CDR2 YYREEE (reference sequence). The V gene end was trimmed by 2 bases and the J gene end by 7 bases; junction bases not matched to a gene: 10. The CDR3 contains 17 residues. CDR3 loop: CASSFGPSGGSIGELFF. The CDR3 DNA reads TGTGCCAGCAGCTTCGGACCTAGCGGGGGGTCGATCGGGGAGCTGTTTTTT.

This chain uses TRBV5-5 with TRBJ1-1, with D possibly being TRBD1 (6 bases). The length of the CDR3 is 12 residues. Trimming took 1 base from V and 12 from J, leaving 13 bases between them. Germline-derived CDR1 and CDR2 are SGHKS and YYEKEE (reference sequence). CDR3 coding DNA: TGTGCCAGCAGCTTGAGGGGGGGCGAGACTTTCTTT. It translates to CASSLRGGETFF.

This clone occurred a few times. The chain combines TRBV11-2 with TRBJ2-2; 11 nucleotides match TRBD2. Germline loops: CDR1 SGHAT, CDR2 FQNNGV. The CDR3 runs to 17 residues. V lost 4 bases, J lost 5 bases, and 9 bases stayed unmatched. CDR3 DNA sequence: TGTGCCAGCAGCTCCGTAGCGGGGGGGCCTAGGACCGGGGAGCTGTTTTTT. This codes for CASSSVAGGPRTGELFF.

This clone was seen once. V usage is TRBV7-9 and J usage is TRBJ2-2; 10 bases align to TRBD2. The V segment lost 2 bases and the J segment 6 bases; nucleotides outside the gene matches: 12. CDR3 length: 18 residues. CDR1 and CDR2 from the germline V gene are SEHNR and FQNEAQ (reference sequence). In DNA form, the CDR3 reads TGTGCCAGCAGCTTACCTTTTGGGACTAGCGATCCCTCCGGGGAGCTGTTTTTT. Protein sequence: CASSLPFGTSDPSGELFF.

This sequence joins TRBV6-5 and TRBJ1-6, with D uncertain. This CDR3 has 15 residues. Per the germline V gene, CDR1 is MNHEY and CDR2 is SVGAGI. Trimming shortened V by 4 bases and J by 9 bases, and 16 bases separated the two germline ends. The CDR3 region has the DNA TGTGCCAGCAGTTGGAGACCCCGACGGGGTTCACCCCTCCACTTT. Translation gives CASSWRPRRGSPLHF.

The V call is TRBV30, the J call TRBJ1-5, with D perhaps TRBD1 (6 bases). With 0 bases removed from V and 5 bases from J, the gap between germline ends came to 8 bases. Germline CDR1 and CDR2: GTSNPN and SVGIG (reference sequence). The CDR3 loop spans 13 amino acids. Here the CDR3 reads CAWSVHRDQPQHF. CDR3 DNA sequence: TGTGCCTGGAGTGTACACAGGGATCAGCCCCAGCATTTT. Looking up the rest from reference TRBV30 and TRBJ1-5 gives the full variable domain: SQTIHQWPATLVQPVGSPLSLECTVEGTSNPNLYWYRQAAGRGLQLLFYSVGIGQISSEVPQNLSASRPQDRQFILSSKKLLLSDSGFYLCAWSVHRDQPQHFGDGTRLSIL.